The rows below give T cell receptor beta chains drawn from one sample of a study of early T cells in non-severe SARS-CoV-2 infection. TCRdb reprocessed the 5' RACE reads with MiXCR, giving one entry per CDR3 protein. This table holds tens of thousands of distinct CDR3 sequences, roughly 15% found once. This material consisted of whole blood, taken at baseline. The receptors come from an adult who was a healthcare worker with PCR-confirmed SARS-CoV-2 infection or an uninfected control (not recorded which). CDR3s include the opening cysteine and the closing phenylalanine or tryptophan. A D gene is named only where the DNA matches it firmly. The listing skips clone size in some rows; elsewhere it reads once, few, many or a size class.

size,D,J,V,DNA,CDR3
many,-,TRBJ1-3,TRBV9,TGTGCCAGCAGCGTAGGCACGGCTACTGGAAACACCATATATTTT,CASSVGTATGNTIYF
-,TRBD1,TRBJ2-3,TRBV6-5,TGTGCCAGCAGAGAACAGGGGCGCACAGATACGCAGTATTTT,CASREQGRTDTQYF
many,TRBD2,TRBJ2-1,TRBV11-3,TGTGCCAGCAGCCCCGGGACTAGCGGACACAATGAGCAGTTCTTC,CASSPGTSGHNEQFF
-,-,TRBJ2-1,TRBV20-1,TGCAGTGCCAACCTTGGGGTTATAGGCAATGAGCAGTTCTTC,CSANLGVIGNEQFF
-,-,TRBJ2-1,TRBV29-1,TGCAGCGTTGAAGCCCCAGACTTGACCGAGCAGTTCTTC,CSVEAPDLTEQFF
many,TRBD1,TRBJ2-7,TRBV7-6,TGTGCCAGCAGCTTAAGGGGGACAGGGGGCAACGAGCAGTACTTC,CASSLRGTGGNEQYF
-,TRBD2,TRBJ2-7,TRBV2,TGTGCCAGCAGCGTTTCCGACAGCGGGGAGTACTTC,CASSVSDSGEYF
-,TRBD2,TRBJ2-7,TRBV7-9,TGTGCCAGCAGCCACTTTAGCGGGGCAACCTACGAGCAGTACTTC,CASSHFSGATYEQYF
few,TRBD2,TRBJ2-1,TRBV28,TGTGCCAGCAGTTCTCTAGCGGGAGGGGGGCCAAATGAGCAGTTCTTC,CASSSLAGGGPNEQFF
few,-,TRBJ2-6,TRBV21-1,TGTGCCAGCAGCAAAGTCTACAGGGGATCTGGGGCCAACGTCCTGACTTTC,CASSKVYRGSGANVLTF
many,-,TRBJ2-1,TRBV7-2,TGTGCCAGCAGCTTTAGCGGCGATATTTACAATGAGCAGTTCTTC,CASSFSGDIYNEQFF
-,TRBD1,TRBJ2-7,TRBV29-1,TGCAGCGCTGAGGGACAGGGTTCCCCCGAGCAGTACTTC,CSAEGQGSPEQYF
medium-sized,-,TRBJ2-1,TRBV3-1,TGTGCCAGCAGCCAAGAGGCTGGCGGAGGGCCGGGAAATGAGCAGTTCTTC,CASSQEAGGGPGNEQFF
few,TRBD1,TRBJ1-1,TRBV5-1,TGCGCCAGCAGCTCGACAGGGGCGGACACTGAAGCTTTCTTT,CASSSTGADTEAFF
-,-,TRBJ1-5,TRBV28,TGTGCCAGCAGTTTAGGGGCGGTGAATCAGCCCCAGCATTTT,CASSLGAVNQPQHF
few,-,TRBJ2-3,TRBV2,TGTGCCAGCAGGGCAATGAAGAGCACAGATACGCAGTATTTT,CASRAMKSTDTQYF
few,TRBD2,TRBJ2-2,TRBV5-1,TGCGCCAGCAGCTTGGCTAGCGGGCGCAACACCGGGGAGCTGTTTTTT,CASSLASGRNTGELFF